One sample yielded the 21 T cell receptor beta chains listed below, sequenced in a study of beta chain features in type 1 diabetes. Reverse transcription of all isolated RNA meant that expressed TCRB transcripts were sequenced. Clones were sequenced by immunoSEQ multiplex PCR, and TCRdb holds only the in-frame ones, with some missing. The table records hundreds of thousands of clones, 14% of them present only once. Sequencing input: central memory CD4+ T cells from blood. These TCRs come from a man aged 25-40 years in good health.

This clone was seen a handful of times. This chain uses TRBV11-3 with TRBJ2-1, with TRBD2 identical over 10 bases. This CDR3 has 14 amino acids. J lost 8 bases, V lost 1 base, and 2 bases had no gene match. In germline, CDR1 is SGHNT, CDR2 YENEEA. The CDR3 protein is CASSLGLAGDEQFF. The CDR3 region has the DNA TGTGCCAGCAGCTTAGGTCTAGCGGGGGATGAGCAGTTCTTC.

This clone was observed a few times. V is TRBV2 and J is TRBJ1-4, with D possibly TRBD1 on 5 matching bases. The germline CDR1 and CDR2 sequences are SNHLY and FYNNEI. The CDR3 is 15 amino acids. With 6 bases removed from V and 8 bases from J, the gap between germline ends came to 19 bases. DNA of the CDR3: TGTGCCAGCAGGAGAAGACAGTCTGAGGGAGAAAAACTGTTTTTT. This gives the protein CASRRRQSEGEKLFF.

This clone turned up a few times. Here the CDR3 reads CASSEAGFNSPLHF. Here the CDR3 DNA reads TGTGCCAGCAGTGAAGCAGGTTTCAATTCACCCCTCCACTTT. The rearrangement joins TRBV6-1 to TRBJ1-6; D unresolved. CDR1 MNHNS and CDR2 SASEGT come from the germline V gene. V was trimmed by 0 bases and J by 7 bases, leaving 7 bases between them. The CDR3 has 14 amino acids.

This clone was detected a few times. The V call is TRBV7-6, the J call TRBJ2-1; tentatively, D is TRBD2 (6 bases). This CDR3 is built from 14 residues. V gave up 6 bases and J gave up 4 bases, with 13 bases separating them. Germline V lookup: CDR1 SGHVS, CDR2 FNYEAQ. In nucleotides, the CDR3 is TGTGCCAGCAGTCCAAATAGCGGATACAATGAGCAGTTCTTC. It translates to CASSPNSGYNEQFF.

The chain is built from TRBV2 and TRBJ1-1, with D hard to call. V lost 1 base to trimming and J lost 7 bases, with 10 bases between them. Germline CDR1 is SNHLY and CDR2 is FYNNEI. This CDR3 spans 13 amino acids. DNA for the CDR3: TGTGCCAGCAGTGAAGTGAGAGGAAATGAAGCTTTCTTT. Translation: CASSEVRGNEAFF.

CDR3 DNA: TGTGCCAGCAGCTACCAGCTGTTTTTT. This encodes CASSYQLFF. This chain uses TRBV6-1 with TRBJ2-2; D unclear. CDR1 is MNHNS, CDR2 SASEGT, per germline. CDR3 length: 9 residues. V was clipped by 6 bases and J by 12 bases, with 5 bases between them.

The table lists this clone with a few counts. V usage is TRBV11-3 and J usage is TRBJ2-5; weak D call: TRBD1 (6 bases). Germline-derived CDR1 and CDR2 are SGHNT and YENEEA. The CDR3 length is 16 residues. Deletions cut 3 bases from V and 2 bases from J, with 16 bases between. CDR3 nucleotides: TGTGCCAGCAGCTTTCAGGGGTGGAACGAGCAAGAGACCCAGTACTTC. Residues: CASSFQGWNEQETQYF.

In its sample, this clone was seen a few times. V and J are TRBV4-3 and TRBJ2-7, with D unresolved. The V and J ends lost 0 bases and 6 bases respectively, with 12 bases between them. This CDR3 spans 14 amino acids. Per germline, CDR1 LGHNA and CDR2 YSLEER. The CDR3, as DNA: TGCGCCAGCAGCCAAGAGTCCCTTGAGCGCGAGCAGTACTTC. Amino acids: CASSQESLEREQYF.

This chain links TRBV6-5 with TRBJ1-5; 7 bases fit TRBD1. The trim removed 7 bases at V and 6 bases at J, leaving 9 bases unmatched. This CDR3 has 14 amino acids. Germline CDR1 reads MNHEY; CDR2 reads SVGAGI. Here the CDR3 DNA reads TGTGCCAGCAAACGTACAGGGGAGGCTCAGCCCCAGCATTTT. Translating it yields CASKRTGEAQPQHF.

This rearrangement joins TRBV5-6 to TRBJ1-4; D is undetermined. CDR3 size: 15 residues. Trimming took off 1 base at V and 5 bases at J, with 12 bases between the two ends. Germline V gene lookup returns CDR1 SGHDT and CDR2 YYEEEE. The CDR3 spells CASSLRGHRNEKLFF. CDR3 DNA sequence: TGTGCCAGCAGCTTGCGAGGGCATAGGAATGAAAAACTGTTTTTT.

V gene TRBV5-6 combines with J gene TRBJ1-2; 8 nucleotides match TRBD1. The CDR3 has 13 amino acids. With 0 bases clipped from V and 7 bases from J, the junction kept 2 bases outside the gene matches. The germline gives CDR1 SGHDT, CDR2 YYEEEE. The CDR3 DNA reads TGTGCCAGCAGCTTGGAGACAGGGGTTGGCTACACCTTC. Its protein is CASSLETGVGYTF.

The CDR3 sequence: CASSLSTTANTEAFF. The CDR3 DNA reads TGTGCCAGCAGCTTAAGCACGACAGCGAACACTGAAGCTTTCTTT. This chain joins TRBV7-3 and TRBJ1-1, with a tentative D call TRBD1 (5 bases). CDR3 size: 15 residues. The germline gives CDR1 SGHTA, CDR2 FQGTGA. V gave up 1 base and J gave up 1 base, with 10 bases separating them.

The chain employs TRBV6-5 and TRBJ2-3; perhaps TRBD1 as D (6 bases). The ends were cut back, 7 bases at V and 2 bases at J, with 16 bases in the middle. The CDR3 has 15 residues. Germline V gene sequence: CDR1 MNHEY, CDR2 SVGAGI. The CDR3 protein is CASKQGFSHTDTQYF. CDR3 sequence (DNA): TGTGCCAGCAAACAGGGATTTTCCCACACAGATACGCAGTATTTT.

The J gene is TRBJ2-1, the V gene TRBV7-8, with 8 nucleotides matching TRBD2. The CDR3 runs 14 residues. J lost 9 bases, V lost 1 base, and 5 bases had no gene match. Germline V lookup: CDR1 SGHVS, CDR2 FQNEAQ. This CDR3 is CASSLGGSGIEQFF. The DNA of the CDR3 is TGTGCCAGCAGCTTAGGTGGTAGCGGGATTGAGCAGTTCTTC.

The genes are TRBV2 and TRBJ1-6; D not certain. The germline CDR1 and CDR2 sequences are SNHLY and FYNNEI. The CDR3 has 14 amino acids. V lost 3 bases and J 7 bases, leaving 10 bases between the germline ends. Here the CDR3 DNA reads TGTGCCAGCAGTGAGATCAGTGAAAATTCACCCCTCCACTTT. This translates into CASSEISENSPLHF.

The chain employs TRBV30 and TRBJ2-5, with 7 nucleotides matching TRBD2. This CDR3 has 14 residues. Germline trimming cut 0 bases from V and 2 bases from J; bases unmatched to any gene: 3. Germline V gene lookup returns CDR1 GTSNPN and CDR2 SVGIG (reference sequence). CDR3 region: CAWSVPGGQETQYF. In DNA, the CDR3 is TGTGCCTGGAGTGTACCGGGGGGACAAGAGACCCAGTACTTC.

Only one count was recorded for this clone. Germline is not matched at one junction end, which may reflect a read error. J is TRBJ2-3 and V is TRBV4-1, with TRBD1 as a possible D gene (5 bases). The V gene's germline CDR1 is MGHRA and CDR2 YSYEKL. The CDR3 covers 15 residues. CDR3 loop: CASSQDQGLSDTQYF. As DNA, the CDR3 is TGTGCCAGCAGCCAAGACCAGGGTCTGTCAGATACGCAGTATTTT.

This clone was seen only a few times. Written as DNA, the CDR3 is TGTGCCAGTAGTATAACAGGGGGCCAAGAGACCCAGTACTTC. This encodes CASSITGGQETQYF. The rearrangement links TRBV19 to TRBJ2-5; 8 nucleotides agree with TRBD1. There are 14 residues in the CDR3. Trimming removed 2 bases from V and 1 base from J; junction bases left unmatched: 0. CDR1 is LNHDA and CDR2 is SQIVND in the germline V gene (reference sequence). Drawing the rest from reference TRBV19 and TRBJ2-5, the complete variable domain is DGGITQSPKYLFRKEGQNVTLSCEQNLNHDAMYWYRQDPGQGLRLIYYSQIVNDFQKGDIAEGYSVSREKKESFPLTVTSAQKNPTAFYLCASSITGGQETQYFGPGTRLLVL.

The chain carries TRBV2 and TRBJ2-4; D is possibly TRBD1 (6 bases). Germline CDR1 SNHLY, CDR2 FYNNEI. This CDR3 is 15 amino acids long. Deletions cut 5 bases from V and 0 bases from J, with 11 bases between. CDR3 residues: CASSWTVLAKNIQYF. Written as DNA, the CDR3 is TGTGCCAGCAGTTGGACAGTACTAGCCAAAAACATTCAGTACTTC.

CDR3 nucleotide sequence: TGTGCCAGCAGTTTAATGCGGTTACGCGGGGCTTTCTTT. Protein product: CASSLMRLRGAFF. This chain joins TRBV28 and TRBJ1-1; D is unclear. Trimming removed 2 bases at V and 11 bases at J, with 15 bases between. The germline V gene has CDR1 MDHEN and CDR2 SYDVKM. The CDR3 loop spans 13 amino acids. The whole variable domain, remainder taken from reference TRBV28 and TRBJ1-1, is DVKVTQSSRYLVKRTGEKVFLECVQDMDHENMFWYRQDPGLGLRLIYFSYDVKMKEKGDIPEGYSVSREKKERFSLILESASTNQTSMYLCASSLMRLRGAFFGQGTRLTVV.

The chain couples TRBV4-1 to TRBJ2-5; D is unresolved. The CDR3 runs to 16 residues. Trimming took off 0 bases at V and 3 bases at J, with 14 bases between the two ends. Germline CDR1 reads MGHRA; CDR2 reads YSYEKL. The DNA of the CDR3 is TGCGCCAGCAGCCAAGAGACAACCCGTAAGGAAGAGACCCAGTACTTC. Residues: CASSQETTRKEETQYF.